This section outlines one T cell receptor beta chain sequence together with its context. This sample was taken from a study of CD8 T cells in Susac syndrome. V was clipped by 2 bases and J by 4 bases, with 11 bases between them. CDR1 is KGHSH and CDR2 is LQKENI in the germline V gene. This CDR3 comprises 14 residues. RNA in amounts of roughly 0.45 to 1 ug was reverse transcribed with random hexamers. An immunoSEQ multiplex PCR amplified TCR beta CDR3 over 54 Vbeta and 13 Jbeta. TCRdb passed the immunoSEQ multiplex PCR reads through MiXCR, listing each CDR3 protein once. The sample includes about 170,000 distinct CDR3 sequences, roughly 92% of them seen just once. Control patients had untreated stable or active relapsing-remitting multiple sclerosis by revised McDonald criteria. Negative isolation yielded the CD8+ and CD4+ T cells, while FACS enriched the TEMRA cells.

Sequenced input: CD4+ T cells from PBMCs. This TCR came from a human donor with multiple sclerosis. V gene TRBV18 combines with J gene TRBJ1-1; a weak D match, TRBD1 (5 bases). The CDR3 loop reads CASSPGQRGTEAFF. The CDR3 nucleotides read TGTGCCAGCTCACCAGGGCAAAGGGGCACTGAAGCTTTCTTT.